This T cell receptor beta chain was identified during a study of Graves' ophthalmopathy and Graves' hyperthyroidism. A word on this clonotype: A much larger clone sits a single nucleotide away, making a read error possible.

TCR beta CDR3 regions were amplified from RNA transcripts. Investigators did first-round RT-PCR with HTBI primers, then second-round multiplex PCR. TCRdb itself ran the multiplex PCR reads through MiXCR, one entry per CDR3 protein. The table lists over a million distinct CDR3 sequences, about two fifths of them singletons. The sequenced material came from peripheral blood or thyroid tissue (not recorded which). This TCR came from an adult man with Graves' hyperthyroidism.

The CDR3: CASSPEVGPQHF. CDR3 DNA sequence: TGTGCCAGCAGCCCGGAAGTAGGGCCCCAGCATTTT. This chain connects TRBV7-8 to TRBJ1-5, with D hard to call. Germline V lookup: CDR1 SGHVS, CDR2 FQNEAQ. This CDR3 is 12 amino acids long. The ends were cut back, 5 bases at V and 9 bases at J, with 11 bases in the middle. Variable domain in full (rest from reference TRBV7-8 and TRBJ1-5): GAGVSQSPRYKVAKRGQDVALRCDPISGHVSLFWYQQALGQGPEFLTYFQNEAQLDKSGLPSDRFFAERPEGSVSTLKIQRTQQEDSAVYLCASSPEVGPQHFGDGTRLSIL.